This T cell receptor (beta chain) was sequenced in a study of blood T cells in healthy people across ages (dated by TCRdb to the mid-2010s). Study-wide context: Template switching captured roughly one uniquely barcoded TCR beta cDNA molecule per two T cells in model experiments. To track age-related changes in TCR beta repertoire diversity, the study relied on deep sequencing normalized with unique cDNA molecular identifiers. Four age groups were formed from the donors: young (average about 16 years), middle-aged (approximately 40), aged (62) and long-lived (around 82). To avoid experimental bias, donors of different ages were randomly spread across the sequencing lanes. Two additional independent replicas of 1 million unique cDNA reads from the same blood draw were analyzed for two donors (one aged 18 to 30 and one aged 80 or older).

About this clonotype itself: Its antigen target is currently unknown. No much larger clonotype is one base removed from it; base qualities were not supplied.

V and J lose 5 bases and 5 bases, and a span of 7 bases separates them. The CDR3 numbers 13 residues from cysteine through phenylalanine. The sequence is cut down to CDR3 DNA, 39 bases in frame from base 1. The germline V gene encodes CDR1 MNHEY and CDR2 SVGEGT. Libraries were constructed by 5' RACE. Sequencing was carried out with an Illumina HiSeq 2500. The second PCR ran for about 7 to 11 cycles and used a J-beta primer mix along with a sample-barcoded 5' primer. A template-switch 5' adaptor carrying 12 random nucleotides introduced a unique molecular identifier onto each TCR beta cDNA molecule. Each sample yielded at least 2.5 million CDR3-containing paired-end reads. All of the RNA was converted into first-strand cDNA using the Mint cDNA synthesis kit, with a TRBC-specific oligonucleotide serving as the primer. All cDNA was treated with uracil-DNA glycosylase and then went through a first 18-cycle PCR with the universal primers M1SS and BC2_uni_R. The authors' analysis ran thus. Normalization of each sample was performed by random selection of 1 million high-quality reads, each carrying a distinct molecular identifier. Reads sharing molecular identifiers were discarded rather than binned into consensus sequences. MiTCR, with a Q25 quality threshold and the strictest error-elimination algorithm, was used for CDR3 identification, clonotype clustering and error correction. Lower-bound total TCR beta diversity was estimated with a nonparametric unseen species model using Euler transformation. TCRdb took the public reads, trimmed them with fastp at Q25, ran MiXCR for clone calling and kept in-frame beta chains. Each CDR3 protein gets just one entry, which takes the most common genes and DNA from the rows behind it. These V and J calls originate from TCRdb's pipeline instead of the authors' own analysis. This sample gives about 1.8 million distinct CDR3 sequences in total; roughly 50% of them show up just once. The ten most abundant clones make up roughly 2.1% of the sample.

General conclusions and limits of the study: Observed TCR beta diversity per million T cells fell roughly linearly with age, and a significant reduction was already apparent by age roughly 40. Estimates of total diversity from one million sequenced T cells were regarded as lower bounds and underestimates. Compared with the aged group, more naive CD4+ T cells, fewer expanded clones and increased TCR diversity were shown by the long-lived group, suggesting age selection. There was a strong correlation between observed TCR beta diversity and the percentage of naive T cells measured by flow cytometry. Bulk unsorted PBMC profiling prevented conclusive comparison of naive and antigen-experienced compartments. Because donor CMV infection status was unknown, age-related changes in expanded clonotypes were potentially confounded.

Donors were 39 systemically healthy Caucasian individuals from Russia aged roughly 6 to 95 years. Each donor gave 8.5 to 10 milliliters of peripheral blood, collected into EDTA-treated Vacutainer tubes. PBMCs were isolated by Ficoll-Paque density-gradient centrifugation, with at least 7 million obtained per sample. Total RNA was extracted from PBMCs with Trizol reagent, with at least 6 micrograms obtained per sample. Naive CD45RAhigh/CD27high T cell percentages were measured by flow cytometry on a PBMC aliquot from every donor. The receptor comes from a woman in her forties in good health. The V and J segments used are TRBV6-2 or TRBV6-3 and TRBJ2-6; the D gene is perhaps TRBD2, on 6 matching bases. Sequencing input: blood. The encoded CDR3 is CASSRDWANVLTF. Here is the DNA: TGTGCCAGCAGTCGGGACTGGGCCAACGTCCTGACTTTC.